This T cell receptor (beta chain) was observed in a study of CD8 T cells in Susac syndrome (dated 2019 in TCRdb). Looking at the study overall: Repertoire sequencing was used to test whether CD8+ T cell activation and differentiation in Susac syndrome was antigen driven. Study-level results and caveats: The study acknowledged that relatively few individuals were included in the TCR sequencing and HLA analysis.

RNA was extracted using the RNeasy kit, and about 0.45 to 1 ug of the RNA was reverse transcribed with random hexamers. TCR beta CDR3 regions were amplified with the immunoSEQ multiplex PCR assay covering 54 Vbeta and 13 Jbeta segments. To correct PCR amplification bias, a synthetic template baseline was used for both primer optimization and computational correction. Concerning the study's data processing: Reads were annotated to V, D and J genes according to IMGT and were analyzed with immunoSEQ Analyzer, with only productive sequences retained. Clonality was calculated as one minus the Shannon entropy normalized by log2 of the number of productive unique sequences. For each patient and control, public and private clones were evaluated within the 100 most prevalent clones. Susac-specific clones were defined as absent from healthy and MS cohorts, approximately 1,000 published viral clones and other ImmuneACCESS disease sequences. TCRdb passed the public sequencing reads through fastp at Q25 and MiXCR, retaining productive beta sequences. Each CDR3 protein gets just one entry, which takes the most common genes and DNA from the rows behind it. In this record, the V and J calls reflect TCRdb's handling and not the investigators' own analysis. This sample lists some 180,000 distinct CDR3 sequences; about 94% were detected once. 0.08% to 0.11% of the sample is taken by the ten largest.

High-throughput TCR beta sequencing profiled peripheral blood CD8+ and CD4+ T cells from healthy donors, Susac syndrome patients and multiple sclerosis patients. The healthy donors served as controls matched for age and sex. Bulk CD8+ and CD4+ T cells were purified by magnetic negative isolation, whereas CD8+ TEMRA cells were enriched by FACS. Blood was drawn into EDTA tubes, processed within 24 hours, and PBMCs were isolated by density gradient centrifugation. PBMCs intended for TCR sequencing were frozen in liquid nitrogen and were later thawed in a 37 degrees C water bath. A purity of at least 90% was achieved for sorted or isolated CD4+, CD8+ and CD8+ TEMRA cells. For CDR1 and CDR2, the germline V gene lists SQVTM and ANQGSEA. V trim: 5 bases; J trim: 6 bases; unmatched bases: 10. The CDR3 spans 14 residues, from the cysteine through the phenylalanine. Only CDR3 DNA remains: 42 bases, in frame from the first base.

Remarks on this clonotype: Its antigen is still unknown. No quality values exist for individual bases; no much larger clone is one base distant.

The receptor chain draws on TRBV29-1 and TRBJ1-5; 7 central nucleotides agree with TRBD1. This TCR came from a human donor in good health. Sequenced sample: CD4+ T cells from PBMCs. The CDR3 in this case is CSVISDAGGQPQHF. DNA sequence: TGCAGCGTTATCTCGGACGCAGGGGGTCAGCCCCAGCATTTT. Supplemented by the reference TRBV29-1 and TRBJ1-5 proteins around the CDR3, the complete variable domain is SAVISQKPSRDICQRGTSLTIQCQVDSQVTMMFWYRQQPGQSLTLIATANQGSEATYESGFVIDKFPISRPNLTFSTLTVSNMSPEDSSIYLCSVISDAGGQPQHFGDGTRLSIL.